This TCR beta chain is from a study of blood T cell repertoires in COVID-19. Study-level information: Acute and convalescent COVID-19 specimens originated in the United States, Italy and Spain. T cells, B-cell-depleted T cells, or PBMCs supplied cDNA or gDNA.

The CDR3 totals 14 residues. Per the authors' pipeline: Amplifying reference gene primers gave estimates of nucleated cell counts. Produced via immunoSEQ multiplex PCR; TCRdb's table is partial and in-frame only. V, J and clone size reflect that table, while D and trimming were determined from the DNA. This table has some 90,000 clones, around 80% appearing once. Sequencing was done on a sample of peripheral blood. The rearrangement uses TRBV21-1 and TRBJ1-3. TRBV21-1 is designated a pseudogene. The sequence was obtained from a human donor in a cohort sampled during active COVID-19. Here the CDR3 reads CARNSGDSGNTIYF. CDR3 DNA: TGTGCCAGGAACTCGGGGGACTCTGGAAACACCATATATTTT.